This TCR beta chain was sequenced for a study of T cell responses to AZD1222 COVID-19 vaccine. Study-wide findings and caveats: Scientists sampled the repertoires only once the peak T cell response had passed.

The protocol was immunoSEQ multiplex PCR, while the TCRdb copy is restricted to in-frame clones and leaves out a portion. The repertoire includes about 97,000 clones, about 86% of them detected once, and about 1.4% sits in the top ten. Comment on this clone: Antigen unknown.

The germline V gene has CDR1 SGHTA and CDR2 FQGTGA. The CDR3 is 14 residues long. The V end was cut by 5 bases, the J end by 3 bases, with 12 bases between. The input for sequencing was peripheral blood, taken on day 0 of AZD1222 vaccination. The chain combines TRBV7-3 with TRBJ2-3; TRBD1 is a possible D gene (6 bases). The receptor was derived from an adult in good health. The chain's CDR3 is CASSDTGRTDTQYF. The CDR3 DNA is TGTGCCAGCAGCGATACAGGGCGAACAGATACGCAGTATTTT.